Shown below are 6 T cell receptor beta chains from a single sample sequenced in a study of T cells after yellow fever vaccination. TCRdb passed the 5' RACE reads through MiXCR, listing each CDR3 protein once. The sample has some 260,000 distinct CDR3 sequences, roughly 5% seen once. The starting material was CD4+ T cells sorted from PBMCs, obtained on the day of the yellow fever booster vaccination. The origin of the receptors is a man aged 18 to 29 who received the YFV17D yellow fever vaccine.

This clonotype was found many times. This rearrangement joins TRBV7-3 to TRBJ2-3, with D possibly matching TRBD2 (7 bases). The CDR3 contains 15 residues. Between the trimmed V and J ends, which lost 8 bases and 3 bases, there was a span of 18 bases. Germline assignment: CDR1 SGHTA and CDR2 FQGTGA. The DNA of the CDR3 is TGTGCCAGCTCAGACCGCGGGGGCGGAACAGATACGCAGTATTTT. Amino acid sequence: CASSDRGGGTDTQYF.

This clonotype was counted at least ten times. The chain carries TRBV28 and TRBJ2-4; 9 nucleotides match TRBD1. J gave up 5 bases and V 3 bases, and 14 bases lay outside the gene matches. The CDR3 has 18 residues. Germline V gives CDR1 MDHEN, CDR2 SYDVKM. The CDR3 region is CASSFLVATDRGENIQYF. The CDR3 DNA reads TGTGCCAGCAGTTTTTTAGTGGCAACGGACAGGGGCGAAAACATTCAGTACTTC.

This clonotype appeared a few times. The chain joins TRBV20-1 to TRBJ1-5; D gene unclear. CDR1 is DFQATT and CDR2 is SNEGSKA in the germline V gene (reference sequence). With 3 bases removed from V and 0 bases from J, the gap between germline ends came to 12 bases. The CDR3 totals 15 residues. CDR3 protein: CSASGPGFSNQPQHF. The CDR3 nucleotides read TGCAGTGCTAGTGGACCCGGGTTTAGCAATCAGCCCCAGCATTTT.

Only a few counts were recorded for this clonotype. This sequence joins TRBV7-9 and TRBJ1-2, with D possibly being TRBD1 (6 bases). CDR1 SEHNR and CDR2 FQNEAQ come from the germline V gene (reference sequence). This CDR3 has 13 amino acids. V was clipped by 0 bases and J by 8 bases, with 10 bases between them. CDR3 nucleotide sequence: TGTGCCAGCAGCTTAGCAGGACAGCAAGGCTACACCTTC. This gives the protein CASSLAGQQGYTF.

This clonotype was seen at least ten times. The chain recombines TRBV5-1 with TRBJ1-1, with unresolved D. V dropped 0 bases and J dropped 9 bases, with 18 bases sitting between them. Germline loops: CDR1 SGHRS, CDR2 YFSETQ. The CDR3 has 15 amino acids. The CDR3 region has the DNA TGCGCCAGCAGCTTGGCCGAGGGCCGCGACTTACAAGCTTTCTTT. This sequence encodes CASSLAEGRDLQAFF.

This clonotype was observed a handful of times. The chain has TRBV20-1 and TRBJ2-2; D may be TRBD2 (7 bases). Trimming removed 2 bases from V and 1 base from J, with 11 bases in between. Germline-derived CDR1 and CDR2 are DFQATT and SNEGSKA (reference sequence). The CDR3 has 15 residues. The CDR3 nucleotides are TGCAGTGCTAGATACGGGGGGCTGAACACCGGGGAGCTGTTTTTT. Translating it yields CSARYGGLNTGELFF.